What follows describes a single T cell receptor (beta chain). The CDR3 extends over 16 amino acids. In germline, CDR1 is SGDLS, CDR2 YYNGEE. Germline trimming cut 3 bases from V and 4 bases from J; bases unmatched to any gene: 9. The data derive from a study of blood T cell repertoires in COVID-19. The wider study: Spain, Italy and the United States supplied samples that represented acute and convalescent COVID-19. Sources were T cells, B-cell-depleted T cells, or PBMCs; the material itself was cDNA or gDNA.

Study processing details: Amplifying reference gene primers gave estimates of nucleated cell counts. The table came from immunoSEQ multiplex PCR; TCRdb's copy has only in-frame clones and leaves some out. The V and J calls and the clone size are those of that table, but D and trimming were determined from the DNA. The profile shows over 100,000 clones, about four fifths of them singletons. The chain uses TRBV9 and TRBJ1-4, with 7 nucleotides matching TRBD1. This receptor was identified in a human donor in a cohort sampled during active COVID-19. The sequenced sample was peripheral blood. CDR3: CASSAQPGTVNEKLFF. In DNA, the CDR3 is TGTGCCAGCAGCGCCCAGCCCGGGACAGTTAATGAAAAACTGTTTTTT.